A selection of T cell receptor beta chains follows, all from one sample in a study of PD-1 blockade in classical Hodgkin lymphoma. Assay used: immunoSEQ multiplex PCR; TCRdb lists only in-frame clones, some missing. The sample shows some 65,000 clones, 70% to 80% of them seen only once. The source was peripheral blood mononuclear cells (PBMCs), collected before the second cycle of nivolumab. These receptors all come from a human donor with classical Hodgkin lymphoma. CDR3s include the opening cysteine and the closing phenylalanine or tryptophan. The order of the fields is V gene, J gene, clone size, CDR3 protein. Clone size, where shown, is once, few, many, or a class for clones that have expanded.

V: TRBV5-1; J: TRBJ1-4; size: -; CDR3: CASSLFGASRGEKLFF
V: TRBV19; J: TRBJ2-7; size: -; CDR3: CASSVGGGYEQYF
V: TRBV7-8; J: TRBJ1-1; size: -; CDR3: CASSLEASYSTEAFF
V: TRBV30; J: TRBJ1-5; size: few; CDR3: CAWRLQGNNQPQHF
V: TRBV30; J: TRBJ1-3; size: -; CDR3: CAWSGQGGNTIYF
V: TRBV28; J: TRBJ2-6; size: -; CDR3: CASSFITGSGANVLTF
V: TRBV9; J: TRBJ1-4; size: -; CDR3: CASTSGTGPPNEKLFF
V: TRBV2; J: TRBJ2-6; size: few; CDR3: CASSEGQGKANVLTF
V: TRBV5-1; J: TRBJ2-7; size: -; CDR3: CASSLATGGTYEQYF
V: TRBV6-5; J: TRBJ1-2; size: -; CDR3: CASSYQRTQKKYGYTF
V: TRBV5-8; J: TRBJ2-1; size: -; CDR3: CATRGLAENEQFF
V: TRBV15; J: TRBJ2-7; size: -; CDR3: CATSRGGTSALYEQYF
V: TRBV5-4; J: TRBJ2-1; size: -; CDR3: CASSLRSDSGEQFF
V: TRBV15; J: TRBJ1-4; size: once; CDR3: CATSSTGEKLFF
V: TRBV19; J: TRBJ2-7; size: -; CDR3: CASSLAGTRYEQYF
V: TRBV30; J: TRBJ2-7; size: -; CDR3: CAWGDIWLGEQYF
V: TRBV6-4; J: TRBJ1-1; size: -; CDR3: CASSDRVEYNTEAFF
V: TRBV9; J: TRBJ2-5; size: -; CDR3: CASSASEGQKETQYF
V: TRBV23-1; J: TRBJ2-7; size: -; CDR3: CASSQWNRVFYEQYF
V: TRBV7-8; J: TRBJ2-3; size: -; CDR3: CASSLGGNSPTQYF
V: TRBV5-4; J: TRBJ2-7; size: -; CDR3: CASSTGLAGRYEQYF
V: TRBV4-2; J: TRBJ2-3; size: few; CDR3: CASSQDGAPSDTQYF
V: TRBV6-1; J: TRBJ2-7; size: -; CDR3: CASREYEQYF
V: TRBV5-4; J: TRBJ1-1; size: -; CDR3: CASSGGGGTGVANTEAFF
V: TRBV29-1; J: TRBJ2-7; size: -; CDR3: CSGLRDREGEQYF
V: TRBV9; J: TRBJ1-1; size: -; CDR3: CASSPGGDSTEAFF
V: TRBV7-2; J: TRBJ1-2; size: once; CDR3: CASSLVYESSDGYTF
V: TRBV30; J: TRBJ1-3; size: -; CDR3: CAWGRLVSSGNTIYF
V: TRBV9; J: TRBJ1-2; size: few; CDR3: CASSVQPGQGDYGYTF
V: TRBV29-1; J: TRBJ2-5; size: -; CDR3: CSVETETQYF
V: TRBV10-1; J: TRBJ2-1; size: -; CDR3: CASSESTLPPYNEQFF
V: TRBV4-1; J: TRBJ1-1; size: -; CDR3: CASSQGQGRDTEAFF
V: TRBV5-1; J: TRBJ1-2; size: -; CDR3: CASSLLGQEYGYTF
V: TRBV2; J: TRBJ2-1; size: few; CDR3: CASSYRDRGNDEQFF
V: TRBV19; J: TRBJ2-3; size: -; CDR3: CASSILSVGTQYF
V: TRBV7-9; J: TRBJ2-1; size: few; CDR3: CASSQGRTGGHEQFF
V: TRBV5-4; J: TRBJ1-1; size: few; CDR3: CASSFGAGTEAFF
V: TRBV13; J: TRBJ1-3; size: -; CDR3: CASSAPGAVSGNTIYF
V: TRBV29-1; J: TRBJ1-2; size: -; CDR3: CSVEAANYGYTF
V: TRBV7-8; J: TRBJ2-7; size: many; CDR3: CASSPDSSYEQYF
V: TRBV28; J: TRBJ2-1; size: -; CDR3: CASSFTGTSYRGEQFF
V: TRBV5-1; J: TRBJ2-1; size: -; CDR3: CASTTLGGEQFF
V: TRBV27; J: TRBJ1-5; size: few; CDR3: CASRPGQYSNQPQHF
V: TRBV18; J: TRBJ1-1; size: -; CDR3: CASSLLKFDTEAFF